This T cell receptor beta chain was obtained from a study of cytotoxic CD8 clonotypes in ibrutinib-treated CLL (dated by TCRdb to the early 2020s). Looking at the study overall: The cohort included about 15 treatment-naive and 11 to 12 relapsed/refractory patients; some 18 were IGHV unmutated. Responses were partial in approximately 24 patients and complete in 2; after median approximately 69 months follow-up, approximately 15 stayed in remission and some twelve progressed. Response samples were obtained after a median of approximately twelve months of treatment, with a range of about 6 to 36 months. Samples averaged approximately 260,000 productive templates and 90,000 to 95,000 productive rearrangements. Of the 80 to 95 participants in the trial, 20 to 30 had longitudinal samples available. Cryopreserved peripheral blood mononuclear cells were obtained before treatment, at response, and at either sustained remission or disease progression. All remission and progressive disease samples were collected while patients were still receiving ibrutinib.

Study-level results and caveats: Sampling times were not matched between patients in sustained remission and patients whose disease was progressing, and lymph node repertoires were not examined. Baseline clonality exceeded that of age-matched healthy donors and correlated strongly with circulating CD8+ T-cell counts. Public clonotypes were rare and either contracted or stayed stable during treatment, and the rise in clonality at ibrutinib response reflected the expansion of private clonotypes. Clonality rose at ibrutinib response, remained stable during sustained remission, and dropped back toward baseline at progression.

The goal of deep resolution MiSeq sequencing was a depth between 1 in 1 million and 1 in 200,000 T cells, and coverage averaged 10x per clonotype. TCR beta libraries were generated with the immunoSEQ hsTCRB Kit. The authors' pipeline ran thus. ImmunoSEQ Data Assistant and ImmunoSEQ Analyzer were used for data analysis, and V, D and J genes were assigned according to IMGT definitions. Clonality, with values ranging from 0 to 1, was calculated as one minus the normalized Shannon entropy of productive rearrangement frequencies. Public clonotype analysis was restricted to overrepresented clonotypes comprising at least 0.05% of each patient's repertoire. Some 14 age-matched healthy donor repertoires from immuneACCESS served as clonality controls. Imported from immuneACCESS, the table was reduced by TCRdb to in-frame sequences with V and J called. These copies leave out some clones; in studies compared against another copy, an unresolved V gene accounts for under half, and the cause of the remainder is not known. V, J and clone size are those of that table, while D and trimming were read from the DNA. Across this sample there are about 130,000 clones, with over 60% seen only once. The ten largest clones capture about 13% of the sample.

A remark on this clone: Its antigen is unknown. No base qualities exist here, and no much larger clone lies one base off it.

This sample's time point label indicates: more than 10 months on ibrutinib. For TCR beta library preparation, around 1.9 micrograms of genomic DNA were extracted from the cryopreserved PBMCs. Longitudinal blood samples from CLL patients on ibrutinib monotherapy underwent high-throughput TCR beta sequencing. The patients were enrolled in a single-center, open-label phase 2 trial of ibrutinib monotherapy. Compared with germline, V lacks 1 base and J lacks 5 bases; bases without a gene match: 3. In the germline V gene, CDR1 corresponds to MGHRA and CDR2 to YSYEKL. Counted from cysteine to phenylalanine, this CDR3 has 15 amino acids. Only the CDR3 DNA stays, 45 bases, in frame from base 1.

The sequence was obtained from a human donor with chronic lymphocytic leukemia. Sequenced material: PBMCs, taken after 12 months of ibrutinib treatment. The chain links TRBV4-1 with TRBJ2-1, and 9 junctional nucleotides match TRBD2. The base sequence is TGCGCCAGCAGCCAAGTATTAGCGGGAGACAATGAGCAGTTCTTC. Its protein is CASSQVLAGDNEQFF.